The next 23 T cell receptor beta chains were all read from a single sample in a study of beta chain features in type 1 diabetes (dated by TCRdb to about 2018). The method was the immunoSEQ multiplex PCR assay. All of the isolated RNA was reverse transcribed with the High Capacity cDNA Reverse Transcription Kit, so expressed TCRB transcripts were sequenced. TCRdb took this table from immuneACCESS and kept in-frame rearrangements with V and J called. Such tables lack part of the clones; where checked against another copy, unresolved V genes explain under half of the gap, and the rest is unexplained. Within this sample are around 300,000 clones, with 8% of them counted one time only. The ten largest make up approximately 0.93% of the sample. The source material was central memory CD4+ T cells from blood. All receptors come from a woman aged 18-30 years in good health.

This clone was found a few times. This sequence joins TRBV5-1 and TRBJ2-1; 12 nucleotides line up with TRBD2. The germline V gene encodes CDR1 SGHRS and CDR2 YFSETQ. The CDR3 is 14 amino acids. V trimming: 5 bases; J trimming: 4 bases; junction bases outside the gene matches: 1. As DNA, the CDR3 is TGCGCCAGCAGGACTAGCGGGGGATACAATGAGCAGTTCTTC. Translated: CASRTSGGYNEQFF.

This clone showed up just a few times. The chain is built from TRBV29-1 and TRBJ1-2, with 8 bases fitting TRBD1. This CDR3 is 16 amino acids long. Germline CDR1 is SQVTM and CDR2 is ANQGSEA. Trimming removed 8 bases from V and 3 bases from J; junction bases left unmatched: 17. CDR3 sequence reads: CSSPPGQEIGDYGYTF. As DNA, the CDR3 is TGCAGCTCCCCCCCGGGACAGGAAATTGGGGACTATGGCTACACCTTC.

A note on this clone: At the DNA level, this CDR3 is encoded by other sequences in the same sample as well. V gene TRBV27 combines with J gene TRBJ2-2; D unresolved. The germline gives CDR1 MNHEY, CDR2 SMNVEV (reference sequence). This CDR3 spans 12 amino acids. V was clipped by 4 bases and J by 2 bases, with 2 bases between them. The CDR3 DNA is TGTGCCAGCAGTTCCAACACCGGGGAGCTGTTTTTT. It yields the protein CASSSNTGELFF.

Only a few counts were recorded for this clone. J is TRBJ2-7 and V is TRBV11-2; 8 bases line up with TRBD2. The CDR3 has 13 residues. The V segment lost 7 bases and the J segment 0 bases; nucleotides outside the gene matches: 2. CDR1 and CDR2 (germline): SGHAT, FQNNGV. The CDR3 DNA reads TGTGCCAGCAACAGCGGGGGCTCCTACGAGCAGTACTTC. This gives the protein CASNSGGSYEQYF.

The chain employs TRBV18 and TRBJ2-1; D is possibly TRBD1 (6 bases). The germline V gene has CDR1 KGHSH and CDR2 LQKENI. V was clipped by 3 bases and J by 6 bases, with 12 bases between them. CDR3 length equals 14 residues. The CDR3 sequence: CASSPGALGNEQFF. The CDR3 DNA sequence: TGTGCCAGCTCACCGGGGGCTTTAGGCAATGAGCAGTTCTTC.

The DNA for the CDR3 is TGCGCCAGCAGCCAAGCTGGGACAGGGAAGGGCGACACCGGGGAGCTGTTTTTT. Its translation: CASSQAGTGKGDTGELFF. The rearrangement links TRBV4-3 to TRBJ2-2, with 9 bases identical to TRBD1. The length of the CDR3 is 18 residues. After removal of 1 base from V and 3 bases from J, the junction contained 9 bases not matched to a gene. Per germline, CDR1 LGHNA and CDR2 YSLEER.

The chain combines TRBV5-1 with TRBJ2-1; either TRBD1 or TRBD2 may supply D (5 bases each). The CDR3 length is 14 residues. CDR1 SGHRS and CDR2 YFSETQ come from the germline V gene. Between the trimmed V and J ends, which lost 0 bases and 5 bases, there was a span of 9 bases. CDR3 sequence (DNA): TGCGCCAGCAGCTTGGCCGGGGCCGACAATGAGCAGTTCTTC. Its protein is CASSLAGADNEQFF.

This clone has just a few counts. The chain couples TRBV10-2 to TRBJ2-7; maybe TRBD1 (6 bases). This CDR3 is 13 amino acids long. Germline CDR1 WSHSY, CDR2 SAAADI. Trimming shortened V by 9 bases and J by 4 bases, and 16 bases separated the two germline ends. DNA of the CDR3: TGCGCCAGTGGGGCAGGGGCGAAATACGAGCAGTACTTC. Translating it yields CASGAGAKYEQYF.

This clone occurred a few times. The genes are TRBV7-9 and TRBJ2-5, with D unclear. Trimming took off 2 bases at V and 2 bases at J, with 12 bases between the two ends. In germline, CDR1 is SEHNR, CDR2 FQNEAQ (reference sequence). The CDR3 is 15 amino acids. In nucleotides, the CDR3 is TGTGCCAGCAGCTTAATGGCCAGCCCACAAGAGACCCAGTACTTC. Translation gives CASSLMASPQETQYF.

This clone was counted only a few times. CDR3 protein: CASSLYRPSGNTIYF. DNA for the CDR3: TGTGCCAGCAGCTTATACAGGCCCTCTGGAAACACCATATATTTT. This rearrangement joins TRBV7-8 to TRBJ1-3; possibly TRBD1 for D (5 bases). Trimming pared 2 bases from V and 0 bases from J, leaving 8 bases between. In germline, CDR1 is SGHVS, CDR2 FQNEAQ. The CDR3 is 15 residues long.

The V gene is TRBV6-6, the J gene TRBJ2-7; either TRBD1 or TRBD2 may supply D (5 bases each). Germline CDR1 reads MNHNY; CDR2 reads SVGAGI (reference sequence). Deletions cut 6 bases from V and 0 bases from J, with 12 bases between. This CDR3 comprises 14 residues. The CDR3 sequence: CASSWDAGSYEQYF. As DNA, the CDR3 is TGTGCCAGCAGCTGGGACGCCGGCTCCTACGAGCAGTACTTC.

The CDR3 DNA sequence: TGTGCCAGCAGCTTAGAATCTGGGGATGAGCAGTTCTTC. Its translation: CASSLESGDEQFF. The V gene is TRBV7-2, the J gene TRBJ2-1; D not certain. Trimming pared 1 base from V and 8 bases from J, leaving 9 bases between. The CDR3 is 13 amino acids. CDR1 is SGHTA and CDR2 is FQGNSA in the germline V gene. Variable domain in full (rest from reference TRBV7-2 and TRBJ2-1): GAGVSQSPSNKVTEKGKDVELRCDPISGHTALYWYRQSLGQGLEFLIYFQGNSAPDKSGLPSDRFSAERTGGSVSTLTIQRTQQEDSAVYLCASSLESGDEQFFGPGTRLTVL.

V usage is TRBV9 and J usage is TRBJ2-7; 10 nucleotides match TRBD2. Unmatched junction bases numbered 5, after V lost 0 bases and J lost 5 bases. The length of the CDR3 is 15 residues. Per the germline V gene, CDR1 is SGDLS and CDR2 is YYNGEE. The CDR3 coding sequence is TGTGCCAGCAGCGTAGATCTAGCGGGAGTGAACGAGCAGTACTTC. It encodes CASSVDLAGVNEQYF.

In this sample, this clone turned up many times. The chain combines TRBV2 with TRBJ1-4; no firm D call. The germline V and J ends were trimmed by 6 bases and 0 bases, with 11 bases remaining between them. The germline V gene encodes CDR1 SNHLY and CDR2 FYNNEI. This CDR3 comprises 15 residues. Here the CDR3 DNA reads TGTGCCAGCAGAAAAACAGCTGCAACTAATGAAAAACTGTTTTTT. Translated, it gives CASRKTAATNEKLFF.

The V and J genes are TRBV9 and TRBJ2-7; TRBD1 matches 12 bases. This CDR3 spans 14 amino acids. J gave up 6 bases and V 4 bases, and 5 bases lay outside the gene matches. Germline V gene sequence: CDR1 SGDLS, CDR2 YYNGEE. Written as DNA, the CDR3 is TGTGCCAGCAGCTTCCGGGACAGGGGGCCCGAGCAGTACTTC. Protein product: CASSFRDRGPEQYF.

The chain links TRBV14 to TRBJ1-2; D is perhaps TRBD1 (5 bases). Germline V gene data show CDR1 as SGHDN and CDR2 as FVKESK. V was shortened by 1 base and J by 8 bases, with 11 bases between the two germline ends. The CDR3 spans 13 residues. CDR3 loop: CASSQVRGWGYTF. CDR3 DNA sequence: TGTGCCAGCAGCCAAGTGAGGGGCTGGGGCTACACCTTC. The variable domain in full, completed from reference TRBV14 and TRBJ1-2, reads EAGVTQFPSHSVIEKGQTVTLRCDPISGHDNLYWYRRVMGKEIKFLLHFVKESKQDESGMPNNRFLAERTGGTYSTLKVQPAELEDSGVYFCASSQVRGWGYTFGSGTRLTVV.

In this sample, this clone turned up many times. V gene TRBV7-9 combines with J gene TRBJ2-1, with no clear D. The germline gives CDR1 SEHNR, CDR2 FQNEAQ (reference sequence). The CDR3 has 12 amino acids. V was trimmed by 1 base and J by 11 bases, leaving 9 bases between them. The CDR3 DNA sequence: TGTGCCAGCAGCTTAGAAGGACCGAAGCAGTTCTTC. As protein: CASSLEGPKQFF.

The J gene is TRBJ1-6, the V gene TRBV5-1; 7 bases map to TRBD1. This CDR3 has 14 amino acids. CDR1 and CDR2 (germline): SGHRS, YFSETQ. The ends lost 4 bases at V and 8 bases at J; junction bases unmatched: 6. The CDR3: CASSIDRDDSPLHF. DNA of the CDR3: TGCGCCAGCAGCATCGACAGGGACGATTCACCCCTCCACTTT.

J is TRBJ2-2 and V is TRBV7-2; 8 bases match TRBD2. The germline CDR1 and CDR2 sequences are SGHTA and FQGNSA. The V segment lost 5 bases and the J segment 2 bases; nucleotides outside the gene matches: 4. The length of the CDR3 is 15 residues. CDR3 bases: TGTGCCAGCAGCCTTAGCGGGAAAAACACCGGGGAGCTGTTTTTT. It encodes CASSLSGKNTGELFF.

This clone has more than one count but fewer than ten. The chain combines TRBV5-5 with TRBJ2-5; D unclear. V was shortened by 0 bases and J by 4 bases, with 7 bases between the two germline ends. The CDR3 has 13 residues. Germline V gene lookup returns CDR1 SGHKS and CDR2 YYEKEE (reference sequence). The CDR3 region is CASSLEELETQYF. In DNA, the CDR3 is TGTGCCAGCAGCTTGGAGGAGCTAGAGACCCAGTACTTC.

V usage is TRBV7-6 and J usage is TRBJ2-7, with D possibly TRBD1 on 6 matching bases. CDR1 SGHVS and CDR2 FNYEAQ come from the germline V gene. The CDR3 covers 15 residues. In DNA form, the CDR3 reads TGTGCCAGCAGTTTAGACAGGATGAGCTCCTACGAGCAGTACGTC. It encodes CASSLDRMSSYEQYV.

The V call is TRBV20-1, the J call TRBJ2-1; D perhaps matches TRBD1 (6 bases). Trimming stripped 6 bases from V and 3 bases from J, with 6 bases between. CDR1 and CDR2 (germline): DFQATT, SNEGSKA (reference sequence). The length of the CDR3 is 11 residues. As DNA, the CDR3 is TGCAGTGCGGACAGCTACAATGAGCAGTTCTTC. Protein: CSADSYNEQFF.

This clone was observed a handful of times. J is TRBJ1-6 and V is TRBV14, with 9 bases aligning to TRBD1. Germline CDR1 reads SGHDN; CDR2 reads FVKESK. The CDR3 totals 16 residues. The V gene end was trimmed by 1 base and the J gene end by 10 bases; junction bases not matched to a gene: 8. CDR3 DNA sequence: TGTGCCAGCAGCCAAGGTGCCGGGACAGGGTTGTCACCCCTCCACTTT. Translation gives CASSQGAGTGLSPLHF.